These 32 T cell receptor beta chains share one sample of origin, sequenced in a study of shared clonotypes between healthy human individuals. Repertoires were generated with immunoSEQ multiplex PCR, while TCRdb's copy carries only in-frame clones and drops some. The sample holds 950,000 to 1,100,000 clones, 75% seen once. Sequenced sample: memory CD4+ T cells sorted from blood. Documented subset: CD45RA-negative fraction. These receptors were taken from a man between 18 and 29 years old in good health.

A few counts support this clone. CDR3 nucleotide sequence: TGTGCCAGCTCACCACAGGGTTTTAGCACAGATACGCAGTATTTT. Residues: CASSPQGFSTDTQYF. The rearrangement joins TRBV18 to TRBJ2-3; D remains unclear. Germline V lookup: CDR1 KGHSH, CDR2 LQKENI. This CDR3 is built from 15 residues. V lost 1 base and J 0 bases, leaving 8 bases between the germline ends.

This chain links TRBV29-1 with TRBJ1-2; D possibly corresponds to TRBD1 (6 bases). Germline V lookup: CDR1 SQVTM, CDR2 ANQGSEA. Trimming cost V 0 bases and J 4 bases, with 9 bases left between them. The length of the CDR3 is 13 residues. Here the CDR3 reads CSVEEQDSYGYTF. In nucleotides, the CDR3 is TGCAGCGTTGAAGAACAGGACAGCTATGGCTACACCTTC.

This chain uses TRBV2 with TRBJ2-5, with unresolved D. The CDR3 is made up of 14 amino acids. Trimming pared 10 bases from V and 4 bases from J, leaving 19 bases between. CDR1 SNHLY and CDR2 FYNNEI come from the germline V gene. CDR3 protein: CAITDAKLRETQYF. Written as DNA, the CDR3 is TGTGCCATCACGGACGCAAAGCTTCGAGAGACCCAGTACTTC.

DNA for the CDR3: TGTGCCAGCAGCGGTAGGCGGCCAGGGATGGGATCGTGGAACACTGAAGCTTTCTTT. It specifies CASSGRRPGMGSWNTEAFF. This rearrangement joins TRBV5-5 to TRBJ1-1, with D tentatively TRBD1 (5 bases). The germline V gene has CDR1 SGHKS and CDR2 YYEKEE (reference sequence). The germline V and J ends were trimmed by 4 bases and 1 base, with 26 bases remaining between them. The CDR3 spans 19 residues.

As concerns this clone: The junction departs from the called germline gene at one end, perhaps through a read error. Different DNA sequences within this sample yield the same CDR3. The rearrangement uses TRBV7-7 and TRBJ2-5; the match to TRBD2 covers 13 bases. The CDR3 is 15 amino acids. CDR1 and CDR2 (germline): SSHAT, FNYEAQ (reference sequence). DNA for the CDR3: TGTGCTAGCAGCCTGGGACTAGCGGGGAAAGAGACCCAGTACTTC. Translating gives CASSLGLAGKETQYF.

The V gene is TRBV5-4, the J gene TRBJ2-7, with D possibly being TRBD1 or TRBD2 (5 bases each). CDR1 is SGHNT and CDR2 is YYREEE in the germline V gene (reference sequence). V was trimmed by 7 bases and J by 2 bases, leaving 19 bases between them. The length of the CDR3 is 15 residues. The CDR3 bases are TGTGCCAGCTTTGTAACAGGACGGGGTACCTACGAGCAGTACTTC. Protein: CASFVTGRGTYEQYF.

The chain couples TRBV10-2 to TRBJ2-3, with D possibly being TRBD1 (6 bases). Germline CDR1 WSHSY, CDR2 SAAADI. This CDR3 comprises 13 residues. Trimming removed 4 bases from V and 4 bases from J, with 9 bases in between. CDR3 bases: TGCGCCAGCAGTGGTGAGGGGGCAGATACGCAGTATTTT. Its protein is CASSGEGADTQYF.

The chain has TRBV28 and TRBJ1-1; no clear D gene. Per the germline V gene, CDR1 is MDHEN and CDR2 is SYDVKM. Trimming stripped 5 bases from V and 1 base from J, with 8 bases between. This CDR3 contains 13 residues. As DNA, the CDR3 is TGTGCCAGCAGTCGGATGGGGAACACTGAAGCTTTCTTT. Amino acid sequence: CASSRMGNTEAFF.

For this clone: This may be a read error: a much more frequent sequence differs by one nucleotide. This chain links TRBV9 with TRBJ2-3; D gene unclear. Germline CDR1 is SGDLS and CDR2 is YYNGEE. This CDR3 contains 11 residues. V lost 0 bases to trimming and J lost 6 bases, with 2 bases between them. In DNA, the CDR3 is TGTGCCAGCAGCGTAGCGGATACGCAGTATTTT. Translation gives CASSVADTQYF.

The gene calls are TRBV5-6 and TRBJ2-7, with 13 bases aligning to TRBD2. CDR3 length: 15 amino acids. The germline gives CDR1 SGHDT, CDR2 YYEEEE. V lost 5 bases and J lost 4; bases outside the gene matches: 6. CDR3 residues: CASSWTSGGRYEQYF. CDR3 coding DNA: TGTGCCAGCAGTTGGACTAGCGGGGGACGGTACGAGCAGTACTTC.

J is TRBJ1-1 and V is TRBV15; maybe TRBD1 (6 bases). The CDR3 sequence is 13 residues long. CDR1 and CDR2 (germline): LNHNV, YYDKDF (reference sequence). The ends were cut back, 3 bases at V and 3 bases at J, with 8 bases in the middle. The CDR3 protein is CATSREGDTEAFF. The CDR3 DNA is TGTGCCACCAGCAGGGAGGGGGACACTGAAGCTTTCTTT.

This rearrangement joins TRBV4-3 to TRBJ2-2; the match to TRBD2 covers 14 bases. The CDR3 covers 18 residues. Per germline, CDR1 LGHNA and CDR2 YSLEER. With V trimmed by 3 bases and J by 5 bases, 8 bases remained unmatched. In nucleotides, the CDR3 is TGCGCCAGCAGCCAGGCGGGACTAGCGGGAGTCGGAACCGGGGAGCTGTTTTTT. This sequence encodes CASSQAGLAGVGTGELFF.

The V gene is TRBV19, the J gene TRBJ2-7; 9 bases line up with TRBD2. This CDR3 is built from 15 residues. After removal of 4 bases from V and 0 bases from J, the junction contained 4 bases not matched to a gene. Germline V lookup: CDR1 LNHDA, CDR2 SQIVND (reference sequence). The CDR3 loop is CASSNHSGSSYEQYF. DNA of the CDR3: TGTGCCAGTAGTAACCATAGCGGGAGCTCCTACGAGCAGTACTTC.

Concerning this clone itself: A read error may explain this, as a much larger clone is one base away. The rearrangement uses TRBV9 and TRBJ1-6; no clear D gene. Germline CDR1 is SGDLS and CDR2 is YYNGEE. The V end was cut by 7 bases, the J end by 0 bases, with 5 bases between. CDR3 length equals 13 residues. The CDR3, as DNA: TGTGCCAGCGGGAGCTCCTATAATTCACCCCTCCACTTT. It is translated as CASGSSYNSPLHF.

The rearrangement uses TRBV5-4 and TRBJ1-4; D is unresolved. The CDR3 is made up of 14 amino acids. V dropped 0 bases and J dropped 5 bases, with 8 bases sitting between them. CDR1 is SGHNT and CDR2 is YYREEE in the germline V gene (reference sequence). CDR3 DNA: TGTGCCAGCAGCTTGGGAGGAAACAATGAAAAACTGTTTTTT. It translates to CASSLGGNNEKLFF. Full variable domain (remainder filled in from reference TRBV5-4 and TRBJ1-4): ETGVTQSPTHLIKTRGQQVTLRCSSQSGHNTVSWYQQALGQGPQFIFQYYREEENGRGNFPPRFSGLQFPNYSSELNVNALELDDSALYLCASSLGGNNEKLFFGSGTQLSVL.

This chain links TRBV18 with TRBJ2-3, with D possibly being TRBD2 (6 bases). Per the germline V gene, CDR1 is KGHSH and CDR2 is LQKENI. With 3 bases removed from V and 6 bases from J, the gap between germline ends came to 13 bases. This CDR3 is built from 14 residues. CDR3 in amino acids: CASSPGGPADTQYF. In nucleotides, the CDR3 is TGTGCCAGCTCACCCGGAGGGCCCGCGGATACGCAGTATTTT.

V is TRBV2 and J is TRBJ1-3; 8 bases are shared with TRBD1. Losses at the gene ends were 5 bases for V and 0 bases for J; bases not matched to a gene: 6. CDR3 length: 16 amino acids. The germline CDR1 and CDR2 sequences are SNHLY and FYNNEI. The CDR3 DNA reads as TGTGCCAGCAGTCGGACAGGGATTAACTCTGGAAACACCATATATTTT. This codes for CASSRTGINSGNTIYF.

About this clone: The sample contains more than one DNA sequence encoding this CDR3. J is TRBJ2-1 and V is TRBV2, with 13 bases fitting TRBD2. Germline CDR1 SNHLY, CDR2 FYNNEI. This CDR3 is 16 amino acids long. With 7 bases clipped from V and 0 bases from J, the junction kept 3 bases outside the gene matches. CDR3 sequence: CASTRTSGSSYNEQFF. CDR3 coding DNA: TGTGCCAGCACCAGGACTAGCGGGAGCTCCTACAATGAGCAGTTCTTC.

This clone was counted once. The rearrangement joins TRBV11-3 to TRBJ2-7; perhaps TRBD2 as D (6 bases). The CDR3 extends over 13 amino acids. V lost 5 bases, J lost 6 bases, and 14 bases lay in between. The V gene's germline CDR1 is SGHNT and CDR2 YENEEA. The CDR3 sequence: CASSTEAGREQYF. The CDR3 coding sequence is TGTGCCAGCAGCACCGAGGCGGGGCGCGAGCAGTACTTC.

V usage is TRBV5-1 and J usage is TRBJ2-7, with 7 bases fitting TRBD1. The junction had 10 bases not matched to a gene; V was cut back by 0 bases and J by 7 bases. The CDR3 is made up of 15 amino acids. Germline CDR1 and CDR2: SGHRS and YFSETQ. This chain's CDR3 is CASSLAKGTVGEQYF. CDR3 DNA: TGCGCCAGCAGCTTGGCCAAAGGGACAGTGGGAGAGCAGTACTTC.

The chain links TRBV5-4 to TRBJ1-4, with D unresolved. V was shortened by 0 bases and J by 4 bases, with 10 bases between the two germline ends. CDR3 length equals 15 residues. Per the germline V gene, CDR1 is SGHNT and CDR2 is YYREEE (reference sequence). This CDR3 reads CASSLGQDFNEKLFF. CDR3 nucleotides: TGTGCCAGCAGCTTGGGTCAGGACTTTAATGAAAAACTGTTTTTT.

The rearrangement links TRBV5-1 to TRBJ1-2; D gene uncertain. CDR3 length equals 13 residues. CDR1 is SGHRS and CDR2 is YFSETQ in the germline V gene. Trimming pared 0 bases from V and 8 bases from J, leaving 11 bases between. CDR3 region: CASSLDGEVGYTF. The CDR3 DNA is TGCGCCAGCAGCTTGGATGGGGAAGTGGGCTACACCTTC. Full variable domain (remainder filled in from reference TRBV5-1 and TRBJ1-2): KAGVTQTPRYLIKTRGQQVTLSCSPISGHRSVSWYQQTPGQGLQFLFEYFSETQRNKGNFPGRFSGRQFSNSRSEMNVSTLELGDSALYLCASSLDGEVGYTFGSGTRLTVV.

This rearrangement joins TRBV10-1 to TRBJ2-3; 12 positions agree with TRBD2. Germline CDR1 and CDR2: WNHNN and SYGVQD (reference sequence). V lost 5 bases and J lost 7; bases outside the gene matches: 10. This CDR3 comprises 16 residues. Written as DNA, the CDR3 is TGCGCCAGCAGTAGAAAGACTAGCGGGAGTGGGAATACGCAGTATTTT. Translated, it gives CASSRKTSGSGNTQYF.

V usage is TRBV7-2 and J usage is TRBJ2-2; D gene ambiguous. Per the germline V gene, CDR1 is SGHTA and CDR2 is FQGNSA. V lost 7 bases and J 3 bases, leaving 9 bases between the germline ends. The CDR3 extends over 13 amino acids. The DNA for the CDR3 is TGTGCCAGCACCCCTATGGACACCGGGGAGCTGTTTTTT. It codes for CASTPMDTGELFF.

This clone was seen a handful of times. The V gene is TRBV19, the J gene TRBJ1-2; D is perhaps TRBD1 (5 bases). The CDR3 contains 14 residues. Germline V gene data show CDR1 as LNHDA and CDR2 as SQIVND (reference sequence). The V gene lost 6 bases and the J gene lost 2 bases, with 13 bases spanning the gap. The chain's CDR3 is CASRSEPGNYGYTF. CDR3 DNA: TGTGCCAGTAGGTCGGAACCAGGGAACTATGGCTACACCTTC.

The chain is built from TRBV5-1 and TRBJ2-7; D might be TRBD2 (5 bases). The CDR3 extends over 13 amino acids. CDR1 SGHRS and CDR2 YFSETQ come from the germline V gene. Trimming removed 4 bases at V and 5 bases at J, with 13 bases between. Written as DNA, the CDR3 is TGCGCCAGCAGCCAAGGGAGTACCCACGAGCAGTACTTC. Translation gives CASSQGSTHEQYF.

V is TRBV7-9 and J is TRBJ2-3, with D perhaps TRBD2 (5 bases). Deletions cut 5 bases from V and 0 bases from J, with 15 bases between. This CDR3 has 16 residues. CDR1 is SEHNR, CDR2 FQNEAQ, per germline (reference sequence). The CDR3: CASSPLGAPSTDTQYF. The CDR3 bases are TGTGCCAGCAGCCCCTTGGGAGCTCCTAGCACAGATACGCAGTATTTT. The full variable domain, completed using reference TRBV7-9 and TRBJ2-3, is DTGVSQNPRHKITKRGQNVTFRCDPISEHNRLYWYRQTLGQGPEFLTYFQNEAQLEKSRLLSDRFSAERPKGSFSTLEIQRTEQGDSAMYLCASSPLGAPSTDTQYFGPGTRLTVL.

V is TRBV18 and J is TRBJ2-5; 12 bases align to TRBD2. The CDR3 covers 17 residues. Germline V gives CDR1 KGHSH, CDR2 LQKENI. After removal of 4 bases from V and 0 bases from J, the junction contained 6 bases not matched to a gene. The CDR3 is CASSRETSGSHQETQYF. The CDR3 nucleotides are TGTGCCAGCTCACGGGAGACTAGCGGGAGTCACCAAGAGACCCAGTACTTC.

In regard to this clone: Other DNA sequences within the sample encode an identical CDR3. The V call is TRBV7-9, the J call TRBJ2-3; 12 bases map to TRBD1. V trimming: 5 bases; J trimming: 1 base; junction bases outside the gene matches: 1. This CDR3 region has 15 residues. Germline V gene data show CDR1 as SEHNR and CDR2 as FQNEAQ (reference sequence). CDR3 loop: CASSRDRGRTDTQYF. CDR3 DNA: TGTGCCAGCAGCCGGGACAGGGGGCGCACAGATACGCAGTATTTT.

This chain joins TRBV7-2 and TRBJ2-7; D not resolved. This CDR3 region has 14 residues. The V end was cut by 3 bases, the J end by 0 bases, with 9 bases between. Germline CDR1 and CDR2: SGHTA and FQGNSA. CDR3 sequence reads: CASSFVGGSYEQYF. The CDR3 bases are TGTGCCAGCAGCTTCGTTGGCGGCTCCTACGAGCAGTACTTC. Complete variable domain (other parts from reference TRBV7-2 and TRBJ2-7): GAGVSQSPSNKVTEKGKDVELRCDPISGHTALYWYRQSLGQGLEFLIYFQGNSAPDKSGLPSDRFSAERTGGSVSTLTIQRTQQEDSAVYLCASSFVGGSYEQYFGPGTRLTVT.

At least ten counts were recorded for this clone. The V gene is TRBV5-1, the J gene TRBJ2-7; D is perhaps TRBD2 (6 bases). V lost 5 bases, J lost 0 bases, and 12 bases lay in between. Germline CDR1 is SGHRS and CDR2 is YFSETQ. CDR3 length: 14 residues. The CDR3 protein is CASSEGGPSYEQYF. For the CDR3, the DNA is TGCGCCAGCAGTGAGGGAGGCCCCTCCTACGAGCAGTACTTC. The full variable domain, completed using reference TRBV5-1 and TRBJ2-7, is KAGVTQTPRYLIKTRGQQVTLSCSPISGHRSVSWYQQTPGQGLQFLFEYFSETQRNKGNFPGRFSGRQFSNSRSEMNVSTLELGDSALYLCASSEGGPSYEQYFGPGTRLTVT.

The rearrangement links TRBV5-1 to TRBJ1-4; no reliable D call. Trimming removed 1 base from V and 0 bases from J, with 16 bases in between. The V gene's germline CDR1 is SGHRS and CDR2 YFSETQ. This CDR3 contains 18 residues. CDR3 in DNA: TGCGCCAGCAGCTTGACACCATGGGTGAAGACAACTAATGAAAAACTGTTTTTT. The encoded protein is CASSLTPWVKTTNEKLFF.